Below, 15 T cell receptor beta chains from the same sample are listed, as sequenced in a study of T cell responses to AZD1222 COVID-19 vaccine. Profiling relied on immunoSEQ multiplex PCR, and the TCRdb table lists in-frame clones only, not all of them. The sample contains fewer than 120,000 clones, just under 95% of which appear only once. The input for sequencing was peripheral blood, taken 28 days after the second AZD1222 dose. These receptors were collected from an adult who received the AZD1222 COVID-19 vaccine.

The CDR3 DNA reads TGTGCCAGCTCACCCCTCTGGGGGGCTAGTAATGAAAAACTGTTTTTT. Its translation is CASSPLWGASNEKLFF. The chain carries TRBV18 and TRBJ1-4; D may be TRBD1 (6 bases). Germline CDR1 and CDR2: KGHSH and LQKENI. The CDR3 covers 16 residues. The V and J ends lost 3 bases and 4 bases respectively, with 15 bases between them. The full variable domain, completed using reference TRBV18 and TRBJ1-4, is NAGVMQNPRHLVRRRGQEARLRCSPMKGHSHVYWYRQLPEEGLKFMVYLQKENIIDESGMPKERFSAEFPKEGPSILRIQQVVRGDSAAYFCASSPLWGASNEKLFFGSGTQLSVL.

V usage is TRBV6-4 and J usage is TRBJ1-6; D gene unclear. Germline lookup yields CDR1 MRHNA and CDR2 SNTAGT. The CDR3 sequence is 13 residues long. V was clipped by 6 bases and J by 8 bases, with 11 bases between them. The CDR3 protein is CASSEQVDSPLHF. In DNA, the CDR3 is TGTGCCAGCAGCGAACAAGTGGATTCACCCCTCCACTTT.

The chain recombines TRBV6-4 with TRBJ1-5, with TRBD1 identical over 7 bases. The CDR3 runs to 19 residues. With V trimmed by 0 bases and J by 6 bases, 17 bases remained unmatched. Germline-derived CDR1 and CDR2 are MRHNA and SNTAGT. Here the CDR3 DNA reads TGTGCCAGCAGTGACTCGAGGGACCGGGAGGACAGGAAAATTCAGCCCCAGCATTTT. It is translated as CASSDSRDREDRKIQPQHF.

This chain uses TRBV6-6 with TRBJ2-2, with 12 bases lining up with TRBD2. This CDR3 has 15 residues. After removal of 6 bases from V and 7 bases from J, the junction contained 6 bases not matched to a gene. Germline assignment: CDR1 MNHNY and CDR2 SVGAGI (reference sequence). The CDR3 DNA reads TGTGCCAGCAGCAGCACTAGCGGGGGGATCGGGGAGCTGTTTTTT. This codes for CASSSTSGGIGELFF.

V usage is TRBV4-1 and J usage is TRBJ2-3; 9 positions agree with TRBD2. The J segment lost 4 bases and the V segment lost 2 bases, leaving 4 bases of the junction unmatched. The CDR3 totals 15 residues. Germline CDR1 and CDR2: MGHRA and YSYEKL. CDR3 amino acids: CASSQSSGVSDTQYF. CDR3 in DNA: TGCGCCAGCAGCCAATCTAGCGGGGTCTCAGATACGCAGTATTTT.

V and J are TRBV5-4 and TRBJ2-5; 7 bases map to TRBD1. The V and J ends lost 1 base and 4 bases, in that order; junction bases with no gene match: 4. CDR1 is SGHNT, CDR2 YYREEE, per germline (reference sequence). This CDR3 is built from 14 residues. CDR3 sequence reads: CASSLRGPGETQYF. DNA of the CDR3: TGTGCCAGCAGCTTGAGGGGGCCGGGAGAGACCCAGTACTTC. Variable domain in full (rest from reference TRBV5-4 and TRBJ2-5): ETGVTQSPTHLIKTRGQQVTLRCSSQSGHNTVSWYQQALGQGPQFIFQYYREEENGRGNFPPRFSGLQFPNYSSELNVNALELDDSALYLCASSLRGPGETQYFGPGTRLLVL.

The count of this clone is one. This chain uses TRBV14 with TRBJ2-1; 8 positions match TRBD2. This CDR3 comprises 15 residues. Germline V lookup: CDR1 SGHDN, CDR2 FVKESK. V lost 0 bases, J lost 2 bases, and 0 bases stayed unmatched. CDR3 sequence: CASSQDSGAYNEQFF. CDR3 nucleotides: TGTGCCAGCAGCCAAGATAGCGGGGCCTACAATGAGCAGTTCTTC. The complete variable domain, with remaining parts taken from reference TRBV14 and TRBJ2-1, reads EAGVTQFPSHSVIEKGQTVTLRCDPISGHDNLYWYRRVMGKEIKFLLHFVKESKQDESGMPNNRFLAERTGGTYSTLKVQPAELEDSGVYFCASSQDSGAYNEQFFGPGTRLTVL.

This sequence joins TRBV5-4 and TRBJ1-4, with D possibly being TRBD1 (5 bases). V lost 4 bases, J lost 4 bases, and 17 bases lay in between. Germline lookup yields CDR1 SGHNT and CDR2 YYREEE (reference sequence). The CDR3 is 16 residues long. CDR3 residues: CASSRRGARDNEKLFF. In nucleotides, the CDR3 is TGTGCCAGCAGCCGCAGAGGGGCAAGGGATAATGAAAAACTGTTTTTT.

The gene calls are TRBV28 and TRBJ1-5, with 8 nucleotides matching TRBD1. Germline CDR1 reads MDHEN; CDR2 reads SYDVKM. The V segment lost 1 base and the J segment 7 bases; nucleotides outside the gene matches: 3. This CDR3 contains 14 residues. CDR3 sequence reads: CASSLLAGGQPQHF. The CDR3 coding sequence is TGTGCCAGCAGTTTATTAGCAGGGGGCCAGCCCCAGCATTTT.

The chain couples TRBV5-4 to TRBJ1-6; unclear D gene. V gave up 4 bases and J gave up 7 bases, with 12 bases separating them. Germline V gene sequence: CDR1 SGHNT, CDR2 YYREEE (reference sequence). The CDR3 sequence is 14 residues long. Here the CDR3 reads CASSPMKSNSPLHF. The CDR3 region has the DNA TGTGCCAGCAGCCCGATGAAAAGCAATTCACCCCTCCACTTT.

This chain joins TRBV5-6 and TRBJ2-7; tentatively, D is TRBD1 (5 bases). This CDR3 region has 15 residues. Per the germline V gene, CDR1 is SGHDT and CDR2 is YYEEEE. Trimming took 5 bases from V and 2 from J, leaving 17 bases between them. CDR3 nucleotide sequence: TGTGCCAGCAGTTTTCGCAGGGTATTAGCCTACGAGCAGTACTTC. It codes for CASSFRRVLAYEQYF.

This chain uses TRBV18 with TRBJ1-1, with a possible D match to TRBD1 (6 bases). This CDR3 contains 13 residues. CDR1 and CDR2 from the germline V gene are KGHSH and LQKENI. The V end lost 6 bases, the J end lost 1 base, and 9 bases lay between the germline ends. CDR3 coding DNA: TGTGCCAGCTCCGGGACACAGAACACTGAAGCTTTCTTT. It is translated as CASSGTQNTEAFF.

The chain couples TRBV10-3 to TRBJ2-7; 9 positions match TRBD1. V lost 4 bases, J lost 6 bases, and 1 base stayed unmatched. Germline loops: CDR1 ENHRY, CDR2 SYGVKD. The CDR3 contains 12 residues. DNA for the CDR3: TGTGCCATCAGTGGGGGACAGGGCGAGCAGTACTTC. The encoded protein is CAISGGQGEQYF.

The J gene is TRBJ2-1, the V gene TRBV9; 7 bases map to TRBD2. Trimming at V came to 3 bases and at J to 7 bases, leaving 4 bases not matched to a gene. The germline gives CDR1 SGDLS, CDR2 YYNGEE. The CDR3 consists of 13 residues. The CDR3 nucleotides read TGTGCCAGCAGCGCGACCGGGGGGAATGAGCAGTTCTTC. This codes for CASSATGGNEQFF.

Here the CDR3 DNA reads TGTGCCAGTAGTATAGATCGTAGGCGCGGGGAGACCCAGTACTTC. Translating gives CASSIDRRRGETQYF. This chain links TRBV19 with TRBJ2-5; perhaps TRBD2 as D (5 bases). Per germline, CDR1 LNHDA and CDR2 SQIVND (reference sequence). The CDR3 runs to 15 residues. Deletions cut 0 bases from V and 5 bases from J, with 13 bases between.